The 14 T cell receptor beta chains in this list originate from one sample, sequenced in a study of CD8+ T cells in alopecia areata. Extraction and reverse transcription of RNA yielded cDNA as the sequencing template. TCRdb's table, derived via immunoSEQ multiplex PCR, lists solely in-frame clones and lacks some. The sample has 140,000 to 150,000 clones; nearly 55% are singletons. Treatment reported: oral pan-JAK inhibitor, 5-10 mg twice daily. The source was CD8+ T cells sorted from blood, collected at week 4, from a patient treated with tofacitinib. These receptors all stem from a human donor with alopecia areata.

The CDR3 loop is CSVSQGWAPETQYF. The DNA of the CDR3 is TGCAGCGTTTCTCAGGGGTGGGCTCCAGAGACCCAGTACTTC. J is TRBJ2-5 and V is TRBV29-1; weak D call: TRBD1 (6 bases). The CDR3 has 14 amino acids. Germline V lookup: CDR1 SQVTM, CDR2 ANQGSEA. Between the trimmed V and J ends, which lost 5 bases and 4 bases, there was a span of 17 bases.

The chain links TRBV13 to TRBJ1-1; TRBD1 matches 8 bases. Trimming removed 3 bases from V and 6 bases from J; junction bases left unmatched: 6. This CDR3 is 14 amino acids long. From germline, CDR1 is PRHDT and CDR2 FYEKMQ (reference sequence). This CDR3 is CASSFGTGWAEAFF. DNA of the CDR3: TGTGCCAGCAGCTTTGGGACAGGTTGGGCTGAAGCTTTCTTT.

The chain has TRBV4-1 and TRBJ1-1; 7 bases agree with TRBD1. V gave up 3 bases and J gave up 5 bases; unmatched junction bases: 6. CDR3 length: 14 amino acids. In germline, CDR1 is MGHRA, CDR2 YSYEKL. CDR3 residues: CASSHVRGGTEAFF. Written as DNA, the CDR3 is TGCGCCAGCAGCCATGTCAGGGGGGGAACTGAAGCTTTCTTT.

This clone was detected a few times. The J gene is TRBJ2-7, the V gene TRBV6-5, with TRBD1 identical over 8 bases. This CDR3 region has 14 residues. Germline CDR1 and CDR2: MNHEY and SVGAGI. V was pared by 2 bases and J by 6 bases, with 6 bases of the junction left unmatched. The chain's CDR3 is CASSYEQGVVEQYF. The CDR3 DNA is TGTGCCAGCAGTTACGAACAGGGGGTAGTCGAGCAGTACTTC.

This chain uses TRBV15 with TRBJ1-6; TRBD1 aligns across 11 bases. Germline CDR1 is LNHNV and CDR2 is YYDKDF (reference sequence). Trimming removed 4 bases from V and 8 bases from J; junction bases left unmatched: 1. This CDR3 comprises 14 residues. CDR3 DNA sequence: TGTGCCACCAGCATGGGACAGGGGGATTCACCCCTCCACTTT. Translating gives CATSMGQGDSPLHF.

The J gene is TRBJ2-1, the V gene TRBV2; D may correspond to TRBD1 or TRBD2 (7 bases each). This CDR3 is 15 amino acids long. Deletions cut 3 bases from V and 5 bases from J, with 14 bases between. Germline-derived CDR1 and CDR2 are SNHLY and FYNNEI. CDR3 loop: CASSEGGGIDNEQFF. Written as DNA, the CDR3 is TGTGCCAGCAGTGAGGGAGGGGGCATAGACAATGAGCAGTTCTTC.

The chain carries TRBV5-6 and TRBJ2-3, with a weak D call TRBD1 (5 bases). The V end lost 3 bases, the J end lost 5 bases, and 16 bases lay between the germline ends. The CDR3 totals 15 residues. Per germline, CDR1 SGHDT and CDR2 YYEEEE. The DNA of the CDR3 is TGTGCCAGCAGCTGGGCGGAAGGGGCCCGAGATACGCAGTATTTT. Its protein is CASSWAEGARDTQYF.

The rearrangement links TRBV29-1 to TRBJ1-1; D unresolved. V shed 0 bases and J shed 6 bases, with 8 bases lying between them. Germline CDR1 and CDR2: SQVTM and ANQGSEA. This CDR3 spans 12 amino acids. CDR3 sequence (DNA): TGCAGCGTTGAAGATAACAGCCCTGAAGCTTTCTTT. It yields the protein CSVEDNSPEAFF. Drawing the rest from reference TRBV29-1 and TRBJ1-1, the complete variable domain is SAVISQKPSRDICQRGTSLTIQCQVDSQVTMMFWYRQQPGQSLTLIATANQGSEATYESGFVIDKFPISRPNLTFSTLTVSNMSPEDSSIYLCSVEDNSPEAFFGQGTRLTVV.

The chain combines TRBV4-1 with TRBJ2-1; weak D call: TRBD2 (5 bases). The germline gives CDR1 MGHRA, CDR2 YSYEKL. The length of the CDR3 is 15 residues. Trimming removed 0 bases from V and 7 bases from J, with 13 bases in between. CDR3 loop: CASSQDRRTGNEQFF. CDR3 bases: TGCGCCAGCAGCCAAGATCGGAGGACGGGGAATGAGCAGTTCTTC.

The CDR3, as DNA: TGCAGCGTCGGGACTAGCGGGCTGAATGAGCAGTTCTTC. This gives the protein CSVGTSGLNEQFF. The chain employs TRBV29-1 and TRBJ2-1; 12 nucleotides align to TRBD2. The germline CDR1 and CDR2 sequences are SQVTM and ANQGSEA. The V segment lost 6 bases and the J segment 7 bases; nucleotides outside the gene matches: 4. This CDR3 region has 13 residues.

The rearrangement joins TRBV7-9 to TRBJ2-5, with D uncertain. V lost 5 bases and J 1 base, leaving 14 bases between the germline ends. The CDR3 is 15 amino acids. Per germline, CDR1 SEHNR and CDR2 FQNEAQ (reference sequence). In DNA form, the CDR3 reads TGTGCCAGCAGCACACCTTATGAACTCCAAGAGACCCAGTACTTC. Translated, it gives CASSTPYELQETQYF.

The chain carries TRBV29-1 and TRBJ1-5; no firm D call. The length of the CDR3 is 13 residues. Germline values: CDR1 SQVTM, CDR2 ANQGSEA. The V end lost 7 bases, the J end lost 7 bases, and 17 bases lay between the germline ends. The CDR3 spells CSAKERAGQPQHF. CDR3 DNA: TGCAGCGCCAAGGAAAGGGCGGGCCAGCCCCAGCATTTT.

The chain carries TRBV4-1 and TRBJ2-1; D may be TRBD1 or TRBD2 (5 bases each). Trimming pared 0 bases from V and 6 bases from J, leaving 12 bases between. Germline lookup yields CDR1 MGHRA and CDR2 YSYEKL. This CDR3 is built from 15 residues. The CDR3 sequence is CASSQDPGRGNEQFF. CDR3 sequence (DNA): TGCGCCAGCAGCCAAGACCCAGGGAGAGGCAATGAGCAGTTCTTC.

This clone was counted once. V gene TRBV15 combines with J gene TRBJ1-2; no clear D gene. The germline CDR1 and CDR2 sequences are LNHNV and YYDKDF (reference sequence). The CDR3 contains 13 residues. V was pared by 5 bases and J by 2 bases, with 9 bases between. The CDR3 reads CATSLAENYGYTF. In DNA form, the CDR3 reads TGTGCCACCAGCTTGGCTGAAAACTATGGCTACACCTTC.